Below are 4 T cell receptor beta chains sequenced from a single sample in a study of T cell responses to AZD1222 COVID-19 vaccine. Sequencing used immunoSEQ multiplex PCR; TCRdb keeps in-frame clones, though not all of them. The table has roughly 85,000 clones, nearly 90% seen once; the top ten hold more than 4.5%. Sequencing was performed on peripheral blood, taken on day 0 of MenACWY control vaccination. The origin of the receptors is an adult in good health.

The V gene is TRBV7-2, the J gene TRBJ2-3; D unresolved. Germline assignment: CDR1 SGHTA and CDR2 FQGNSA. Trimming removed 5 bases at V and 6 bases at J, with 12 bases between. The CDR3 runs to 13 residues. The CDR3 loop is CASSPDLFDTQYF. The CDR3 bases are TGTGCCAGCAGCCCCGACTTGTTTGATACGCAGTATTTT. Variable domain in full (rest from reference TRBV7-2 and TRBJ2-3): GAGVSQSPSNKVTEKGKDVELRCDPISGHTALYWYRQSLGQGLEFLIYFQGNSAPDKSGLPSDRFSAERTGGSVSTLTIQRTQQEDSAVYLCASSPDLFDTQYFGPGTRLTVL.

This CDR3 reads CASSFNMITGELFF. The CDR3 DNA reads as TGTGCCAGCAGCTTCAACATGATCACCGGGGAGCTGTTTTTT. The chain links TRBV7-2 to TRBJ2-2; D is unresolved. V lost 3 bases, J lost 4 bases, and 9 bases lay in between. CDR1 and CDR2 (germline): SGHTA, FQGNSA. The CDR3 is made up of 14 amino acids.

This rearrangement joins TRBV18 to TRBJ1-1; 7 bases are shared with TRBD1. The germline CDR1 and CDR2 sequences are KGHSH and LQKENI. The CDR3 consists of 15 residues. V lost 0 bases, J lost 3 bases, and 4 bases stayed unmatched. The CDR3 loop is CASSPPTGRDTEAFF. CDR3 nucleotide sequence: TGTGCCAGCTCACCACCGACAGGGAGAGACACTGAAGCTTTCTTT.

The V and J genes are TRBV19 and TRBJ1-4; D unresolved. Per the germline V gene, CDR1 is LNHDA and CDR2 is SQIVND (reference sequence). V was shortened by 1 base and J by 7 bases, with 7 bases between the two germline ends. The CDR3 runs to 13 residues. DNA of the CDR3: TGTGCCAGTAGTATAGCGACGGGTGAAAAACTGTTTTTT. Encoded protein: CASSIATGEKLFF.